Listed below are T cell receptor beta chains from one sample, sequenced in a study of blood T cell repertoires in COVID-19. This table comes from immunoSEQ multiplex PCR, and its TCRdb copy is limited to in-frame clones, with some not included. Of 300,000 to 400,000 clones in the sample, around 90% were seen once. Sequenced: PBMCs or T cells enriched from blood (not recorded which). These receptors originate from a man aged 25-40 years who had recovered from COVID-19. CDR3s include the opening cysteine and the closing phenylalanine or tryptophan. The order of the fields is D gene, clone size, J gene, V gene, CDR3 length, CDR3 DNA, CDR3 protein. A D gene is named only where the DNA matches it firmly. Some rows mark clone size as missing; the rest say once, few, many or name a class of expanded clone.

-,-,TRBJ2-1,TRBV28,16,TGTGCCAGCAGTCGAGGGGGGGGGTACTCCTACAATGAGCAGTTCTTC,CASSRGGGYSYNEQFF
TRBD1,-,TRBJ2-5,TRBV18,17,TGTGCCAGCTCACCCTCCCTCTTACAGGGGTCGGGAGAGACCCAGTACTTC,CASSPSLLQGSGETQYF
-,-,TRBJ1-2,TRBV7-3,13,TGTGCCAGCAGCTTAAGCGCAAACTATGGCTACACCTTC,CASSLSANYGYTF
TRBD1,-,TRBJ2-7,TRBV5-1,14,TGCGCCAGCAGCCCGGGACAGGGCAACTACGAGCAGTACTTC,CASSPGQGNYEQYF
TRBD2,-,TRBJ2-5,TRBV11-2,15,TGTGCCAGCAGCCGACTAGCGGGGGGGCAAGAGACCCAGTACTTC,CASSRLAGGQETQYF
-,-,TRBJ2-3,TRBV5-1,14,TGCGCCAGCAGCTTCGACAGTACCACAGATACGCAGTATTTT,CASSFDSTTDTQYF
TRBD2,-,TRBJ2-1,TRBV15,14,TGTGCCACCGCGGGGGGATGGCTCGACAATGAGCAGTTCTTC,CATAGGWLDNEQFF
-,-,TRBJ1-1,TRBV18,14,TGTGCCAGCTCACCTAGTACGAGAGGTACTGAAGCTTTCTTT,CASSPSTRGTEAFF
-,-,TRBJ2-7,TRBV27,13,TGTGCCAGCAGTTTTTCGGAGTCCTACGAGCAGTACTTC,CASSFSESYEQYF
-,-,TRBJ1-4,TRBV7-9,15,TGTGCCAGCAGTGCCGGAGGGTCAACTAATGAAAAACTGTTTTTT,CASSAGGSTNEKLFF
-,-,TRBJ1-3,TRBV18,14,TGTGCCAGCTCAATTCAGGGTTCTGGAAACACCATATATTTT,CASSIQGSGNTIYF
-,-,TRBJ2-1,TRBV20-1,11,TGCAGTGCTAGATGGTTTTCAGGGCAGTTCTTC,CSARWFSGQFF
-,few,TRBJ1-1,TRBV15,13,TGTGCCACCAGCAGAGATCCCACAGATGAAGCTTTCTTT,CATSRDPTDEAFF
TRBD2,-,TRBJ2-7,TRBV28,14,TGTGCCAGCTCAGGGCGGGGGGTAAGCTACGAGCAGTACTTC,CASSGRGVSYEQYF
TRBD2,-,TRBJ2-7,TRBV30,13,TGTGCCTGGGGAACGGGACTAGGTTACGAGCAGTACTTC,CAWGTGLGYEQYF
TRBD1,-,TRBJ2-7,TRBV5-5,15,TGTGCCAGCAGCTTTGGTGAGCAGGGGGCCTACGAGCAGTACTTC,CASSFGEQGAYEQYF
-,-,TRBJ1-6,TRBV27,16,TGTGCCAGCAGCTCGTTGGGGGGGGGCGATAATTCACCCCTCCACTTT,CASSSLGGGDNSPLHF
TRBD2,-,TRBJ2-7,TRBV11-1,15,TGTGCCAGCAGCTTAGACGGACTAGACTCCTACGAGCAGTACTTC,CASSLDGLDSYEQYF
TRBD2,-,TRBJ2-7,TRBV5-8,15,TGTGCCAGCAGATCCGGAAAGGGACTAGTTTCCGAGCAGTACTTC,CASRSGKGLVSEQYF
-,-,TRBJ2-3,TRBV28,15,TGTGCCAGCAGCCTTCGGCGGGTGGCCGGCGATACGCAGTATTTT,CASSLRRVAGDTQYF
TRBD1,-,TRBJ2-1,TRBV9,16,TGTGCCAGCAGCCCCCGGACAGGCTACTCCTACAATGAGCAGTTCTTC,CASSPRTGYSYNEQFF
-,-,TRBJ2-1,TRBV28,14,TGTGCCAGCACCAGGGGCCAGAATCGTAGAGAGCAGTTCTTC,CASTRGQNRREQFF
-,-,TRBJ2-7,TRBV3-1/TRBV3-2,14,TGTGCCAGCAGCCAAACCGGACAGCCCTACGAGCAGTACTTC,CASSQTGQPYEQYF
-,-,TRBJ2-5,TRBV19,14,TGTGCCAGTAGTATAGTAGGAGGGTACGAGACCCAGTACTTC,CASSIVGGYETQYF
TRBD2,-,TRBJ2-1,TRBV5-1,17,TGCGCCAGCAGGACCGGACTAGCGGGAGCAAGTTACAATGAGCAGTTCTTC,CASRTGLAGASYNEQFF
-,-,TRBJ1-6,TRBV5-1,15,TGCGCCAGCAGCTTGGGCCAGGCGTATAATTCACCCCTCCACTTT,CASSLGQAYNSPLHF
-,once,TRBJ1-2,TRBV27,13,TGTGCCAGCAGACAGGGTCCTAACTATGGCTACACCTTC,CASRQGPNYGYTF
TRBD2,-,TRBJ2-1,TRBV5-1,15,TGCGCCAGCAGTAACCGAGCGGGGGGGAGCAATGAGCAGTTCTTC,CASSNRAGGSNEQFF
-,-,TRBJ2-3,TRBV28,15,TGTGCCGTAGGGTCCTGGGGGGGGCCCCCAGATACGCAGTATTTT,CAVGSWGGPPDTQYF
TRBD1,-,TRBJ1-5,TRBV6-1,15,TGTGCCAGCAGTGAACCTTGGGACAGTAATCAGCCCCAGCATTTT,CASSEPWDSNQPQHF
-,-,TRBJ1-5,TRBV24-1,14,TGTGCCACCAGTGATCTGGACTCGGGTCAGCCCCAGCATTTT,CATSDLDSGQPQHF
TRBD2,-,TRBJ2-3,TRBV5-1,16,TGCGCCAGCAGCTTGGCCCTGAGCGGGGGCCCAGATACGCAGTATTTT,CASSLALSGGPDTQYF
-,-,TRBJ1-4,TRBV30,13,TGTGCCTGGAGTTTCGACTTAAGTGAAAAACTGTTTTTT,CAWSFDLSEKLFF
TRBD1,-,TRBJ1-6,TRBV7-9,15,TGTGCCAGCAGCTTAGGGGACAGTGTGAATTCACCCCTCCACTTT,CASSLGDSVNSPLHF
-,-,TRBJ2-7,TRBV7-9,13,TGTGCCAGCAGCTCGTACGCAGGGTACGAGCAGTACTTC,CASSSYAGYEQYF
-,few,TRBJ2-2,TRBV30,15,TGTGCCTGGAGTGTAGCCCGAACGAACACCGGGGAGCTGTTTTTT,CAWSVARTNTGELFF
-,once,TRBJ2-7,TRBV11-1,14,TGTGCCAGCAGCTTAGGGACAGCAAACTACGAGCAGTACTTC,CASSLGTANYEQYF
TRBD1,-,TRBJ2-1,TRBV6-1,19,TGTGCCAGCAGTGAATTGCTCGGTGCAGGGGGTATCCCATACAATGAGCAGTTCTTC,CASSELLGAGGIPYNEQFF
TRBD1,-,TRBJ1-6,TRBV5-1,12,TGCGCCAGCAGCTTGGAGGACAGGCCCCTCCACTTT,CASSLEDRPLHF
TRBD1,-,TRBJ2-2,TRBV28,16,TGTGCCAGCAGTTCCCCAGGGGGACCGAACACCGGGGAGCTGTTTTTT,CASSSPGGPNTGELFF
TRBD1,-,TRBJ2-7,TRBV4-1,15,TGCGCCAGCAGCCAGGGGACAGGGGACTCCTACGAGCAGTACTTC,CASSQGTGDSYEQYF
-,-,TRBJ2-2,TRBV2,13,TGTGCCAGCTGGGGCGGGGAGACCGGGGAGCTGTTTTTT,CASWGGETGELFF
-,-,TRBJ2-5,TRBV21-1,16,TGTGCCAGCAGCCCCGCCGGGACTAGCGGAAAAGAGACCCAGTACTTC,CASSPAGTSGKETQYF
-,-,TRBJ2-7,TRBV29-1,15,TGCAGCGTCCGGGTCTCAAGCGCAGATAGCTACGAGCAGTACTTC,CSVRVSSADSYEQYF
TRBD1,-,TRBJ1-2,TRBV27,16,TGTGCCAGCAGTACCACCGACAGGGGCCCTCACTATGGCTACACCTTC,CASSTTDRGPHYGYTF
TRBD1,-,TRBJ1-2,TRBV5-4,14,TGTGCCAGCAGCCGGACAGGGGGCGGAGAGGGCTACACCTTC,CASSRTGGGEGYTF
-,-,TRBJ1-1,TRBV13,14,TGTGCCAGCAGCTTAGGCAGGGTCAACACTGAAGCTTTCTTT,CASSLGRVNTEAFF
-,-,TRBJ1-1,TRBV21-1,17,TGTGCCAGCAGCAAAGTTGGGCACTTCAATTTGAACACTGAAGCTTTCTTT,CASSKVGHFNLNTEAFF
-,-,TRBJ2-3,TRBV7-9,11,TGTGCCAGCAGCTCAAACATAGACCGGGATTTT,CASSSNIDRDF
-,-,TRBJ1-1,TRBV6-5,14,TGTGCCAGCAGTTACGTCAGGGGAAACACTGAAGCTTTCTTT,CASSYVRGNTEAFF
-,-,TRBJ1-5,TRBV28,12,TGTGCCAGCAGTTCCCTCGGTCAGCCCCAGCATTTT,CASSSLGQPQHF
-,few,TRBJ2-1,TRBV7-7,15,TGTGCCAGCAGCGCCGGGTCGAGCTCCTACAATGAGCAGTTCTTC,CASSAGSSSYNEQFF
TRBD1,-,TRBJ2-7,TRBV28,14,TGTGCCAGCAGCCTTGACAGGGGGCTCTACGAGCAGTACTTC,CASSLDRGLYEQYF
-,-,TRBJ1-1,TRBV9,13,TGTGCCAGCAGTTATCAGGGTAACACTGAAGCTTTCTTT,CASSYQGNTEAFF
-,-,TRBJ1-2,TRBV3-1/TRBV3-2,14,TGTGCCAGCAGCCAATTGGGGGCAGAGTATGGCTACACCTTC,CASSQLGAEYGYTF
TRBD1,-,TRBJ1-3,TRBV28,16,TGTGCCAGCAGCTCAACGGGGGACAGGGGAGGAAACACCATATATTTT,CASSSTGDRGGNTIYF
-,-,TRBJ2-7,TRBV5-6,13,TGTGCCAGCAGCTTTTTGACAGCCTACGAGCAGTACTTC,CASSFLTAYEQYF
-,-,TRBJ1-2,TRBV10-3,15,TGTGCCATCAGTGCGAGACAGATTTCTAACTATGGCTACACCTTC,CAISARQISNYGYTF